This is a list of T cell receptor beta chains from one sample in a study of blood T cell repertoires in COVID-19. Data came from immunoSEQ multiplex PCR; TCRdb stores just in-frame clones and leaves some out. The sample contains some 150,000 clones, under 85% of which appear only once. Material: peripheral blood. Receptor source: a human donor in a cohort sampled during active COVID-19. The CDR3 runs from the conserved cysteine through the conserved F or W. Each record gives: J gene, D gene, V gene, clone size, CDR3 protein, CDR3 DNA. The D gene is left open where the match is weak. Clone size appears in some rows only: once, few, many, or a class for an expanded clone.

>TRBJ2-1|TRBD1|TRBV12-3/TRBV12-4|.
CASSSGGGEQFF
TGTGCCAGCAGTTCAGGGGGCGGTGAGCAGTTCTTC
>TRBJ2-7|.|TRBV10-3|.
CAISQDRAGVREQYF
TGTGCCATCAGTCAGGACCGAGCCGGGGTGAGGGAGCAGTACTTC
>TRBJ2-7|.|TRBV25-1|.
CASTHWERGTSYEQYF
TGTGCCAGCACCCACTGGGAGAGGGGGACCTCCTACGAGCAGTACTTC
>TRBJ2-3|TRBD2|TRBV3-1/TRBV3-2|.
CASSPAGGRTDTQYF
TGTGCCAGCAGCCCGGCGGGGGGCCGCACAGATACGCAGTATTTT
>TRBJ1-6|.|TRBV11-3|.
CASSPQQDSPLHF
TGTGCCAGCAGCCCGCAACAGGATTCACCCCTCCACTTT
>TRBJ2-1|.|TRBV7-2|.
CASSIGRGTGEQFF
TGTGCCAGCAGCATCGGGAGAGGGACGGGAGAGCAGTTCTTC
>TRBJ2-5|.|TRBV29-1|.
CSVEDGGARQETQYF
TGCAGCGTTGAAGATGGGGGGGCCCGACAAGAGACCCAGTACTTC
>TRBJ2-5|TRBD1|TRBV25-1|few
CASSGLRTGGQETQYF
TGTGCCAGCAGTGGGCTCAGGACAGGGGGCCAGGAGACCCAGTACTTC
>TRBJ1-1|.|TRBV27|.
CASSLSGTNHEAFF
TGTGCCAGCAGTTTATCGGGCACAAACCATGAAGCTTTCTTT
>TRBJ2-7|.|TRBV7-8|.
CASRRGRAYEQYF
TGTGCCAGCAGGCGCGGGCGGGCCTACGAGCAGTACTTC
>TRBJ1-6|.|TRBV7-7|.
CASSLSRYSPLHF
TGTGCTAGCAGCTTGTCGAGGTATTCACCCCTCCACTTT
>TRBJ1-1|TRBD1|TRBV5-1|.
CASSTSTGVNTEAFF
TGCGCCAGCAGCACCTCGACAGGGGTCAACACTGAAGCTTTCTTT
>TRBJ1-2|.|TRBV29-1|.
CSVMQGGGYTF
TGCAGCGTAATGCAGGGAGGTGGCTACACCTTC
>TRBJ2-7|TRBD2|TRBV7-2|.
CASSLTSGGTHEQYF
TGTGCCAGCAGTCTGACTAGCGGGGGGACCCACGAGCAGTACTTC
>TRBJ1-3|TRBD1|TRBV4-3|.
CASSQVPQGVLNTIYF
TGCGCCAGCAGCCAAGTCCCACAGGGGGTTTTAAACACCATATATTTT
>TRBJ1-1|.|TRBV6-2/TRBV6-3|.
CASSYADMNTEAFF
TGTGCCAGCAGTTACGCAGATATGAACACTGAAGCTTTCTTT
>TRBJ2-7|.|TRBV7-3|.
CASSLGREGEQYF
TGTGCCAGCAGCTTAGGGCGCGAGGGCGAGCAGTACTTC
>TRBJ2-1|.|TRBV19|.
CASSNRRDGGEEQFF
TGTGCCAGTAGTAATAGGAGGGACGGCGGTGAGGAGCAGTTCTTC
>TRBJ1-4|.|TRBV12-3/TRBV12-4|.
CASSQVTGKLFF
TGTGCCAGCAGTCAAGTAACAGGAAAACTGTTTTTT
>TRBJ2-2|TRBD2|TRBV6-5|once
CATHRGENTGELFF
TGTGCCACCCACCGGGGGGAAAACACCGGGGAGCTGTTTTTT
>TRBJ1-5|TRBD1|TRBV11-2|few
CAIPPANRQGGQPQHF
TGTGCCATCCCGCCGGCCAATAGACAGGGGGGTCAGCCCCAGCATTTT
>TRBJ2-2|TRBD1|TRBV7-3|.
CASRRDRGSGELFF
TGTGCCAGCAGGCGGGACAGGGGTTCCGGGGAGCTGTTTTTT
>TRBJ2-2|TRBD2|TRBV5-1|.
CASSLLAGRTGELFF
TGCGCCAGCAGCTTACTAGCGGGGCGAACCGGGGAGCTGTTTTTT
>TRBJ2-3|.|TRBV7-2|.
CASSTRTDTQYF
TGTGCCAGCAGCACGCGAACAGATACGCAGTATTTT
>TRBJ1-2|.|TRBV30|.
CAWSVSRRIINYGYTF
TGTGCCTGGAGTGTCTCCCGGCGGATTATAAACTATGGCTACACCTTC
>TRBJ1-5|.|TRBV24-1|.
CATSDLGGGRNQPQHF
TGTGCCACCAGTGATTTGGGGGGGGGCCGGAATCAGCCCCAGCATTTT
>TRBJ1-4|.|TRBV5-1|.
CASSLGRTRRREKLFF
TGCGCCAGCAGCTTGGGGAGGACCCGGCGAAGGGAAAAACTGTTTTTT
>TRBJ2-2|.|TRBV7-2|few
CASSPLALGAGELFF
TGTGCCAGCAGCCCACTCGCACTAGGAGCCGGGGAGCTGTTTTTT
>TRBJ1-2|TRBD1|TRBV6-5|few
CASSYGDRGYGYTF
TGTGCCAGCAGTTACGGGGACAGGGGGTACGGCTACACCTTC
>TRBJ1-6|TRBD1|TRBV5-1|few
CASSLGTGDSPLHF
TGCGCCAGCAGCTTAGGGACAGGGGATTCACCCCTCCACTTT
>TRBJ1-2|.|TRBV19|.
CASSETAVNYGYTF
TGTGCCAGTTCGGAGACGGCCGTTAACTATGGCTACACCTTC
>TRBJ1-6|.|TRBV3-1/TRBV3-2|.
CASSQDLESSYNSPLHF
TGTGCCAGCAGCCAAGATCTTGAGAGCTCCTATAATTCACCCCTCCACTTT
>TRBJ1-3|TRBD1|TRBV10-3|.
CAISEGTGNGNTIYF
TGTGCCATCAGTGAGGGGACAGGGAACGGAAACACCATATATTTT
>TRBJ2-5|TRBD1|TRBV24-1|.
CATSPRGTRETQYF
TGTGCCACCAGCCCCAGGGGGACGCGGGAGACCCAGTACTTC
>TRBJ1-6|.|TRBV5-4|.
CASSEGSDVAYNSPLHF
TGTGCCAGCAGCGAGGGATCGGATGTCGCCTATAATTCACCCCTCCACTTT
>TRBJ2-5|.|TRBV28|.
CASSLLRETQYF
TGTGCCAGCAGTTTATTGCGTGAGACCCAGTACTTC
>TRBJ1-1|TRBD1|TRBV30|.
CAWSFSGGQGRRAFF
TGTGCCTGGAGTTTTTCGGGGGGACAGGGCCGTCGAGCTTTCTTT
>TRBJ2-2|.|TRBV5-1|.
CASSSPGGATTSTGELFF
TGCGCCAGCAGCTCACCGGGCGGGGCAACTACATCCACCGGGGAGCTGTTTTTT
>TRBJ2-5|TRBD2|TRBV28|.
CASSFRSGGAETQYF
TGTGCCAGCAGTTTTCGGAGCGGGGGGGCGGAGACCCAGTACTTC
>TRBJ1-1|.|TRBV9|.
CASSVRDIGTEAFF
TGTGCCAGCAGCGTACGAGACATAGGCACTGAAGCTTTCTTT
>TRBJ1-3|.|TRBV20-1|.
CSASGGGQGGNTIYF
TGCAGTGCTAGTGGCGGGGGCCAGGGTGGAAACACCATATATTTT
>TRBJ2-7|TRBD1|TRBV20-1|.
CSATDRVVRDEQYF
TGCAGTGCTACTGACAGGGTTGTACGGGACGAGCAGTACTTC
>TRBJ2-1|TRBD1|TRBV25-1|.
CASSRQGRGDNEQFF
TGTGCCAGCAGCAGACAGGGAAGAGGGGACAATGAGCAGTTCTTC
>TRBJ2-5|TRBD2|TRBV2|.
CASSDGGGARETQYF
TGTGCCAGCAGTGATGGCGGGGGGGCGCGAGAGACCCAGTACTTC
>TRBJ1-1|.|TRBV27|.
CASSFRRDLNTEAFF
TGTGCCAGCAGTTTCCGCAGGGATCTGAACACTGAAGCTTTCTTT
>TRBJ2-2|.|TRBV3-1/TRBV3-2|.
CASSQARANTGELFF
TGTGCCAGCAGCCAAGCCAGGGCCAACACCGGGGAGCTGTTTTTT
>TRBJ2-5|TRBD2|TRBV7-6|.
CASSSGGAGETQYF
TGTGCCAGCAGCTCCGGGGGGGCGGGGGAGACCCAGTACTTC
>TRBJ2-7|TRBD1|TRBV7-7|.
CASSPTTGGNTYEQYF
TGTGCTAGCAGCCCTACGACAGGGGGGAACACCTACGAGCAGTACTTC
>TRBJ2-1|.|TRBV9|.
CASSPMGGHNEQFF
TGTGCCAGCAGCCCGATGGGGGGACACAATGAGCAGTTCTTC
>TRBJ1-1|.|TRBV19|once
CASSVDRWLNTEAFF
TGTGCCAGTAGTGTCGACAGATGGCTGAACACTGAAGCTTTCTTT
>TRBJ2-7|TRBD2|TRBV20-1|.
CSASPGGPREQYF
TGCAGTGCTAGTCCGGGGGGACCTAGGGAGCAGTACTTC
>TRBJ2-5|TRBD2|TRBV6-2/TRBV6-3|.
CASRPRLAGGETQYF
TGTGCCAGCAGACCTCGACTAGCGGGGGGAGAGACCCAGTACTTC
>TRBJ2-5|.|TRBV7-2|many
CASSLAYWGGAETQYF
TGTGCCAGCAGCTTAGCCTACTGGGGGGGGGCAGAGACCCAGTACTTC
>TRBJ1-1|.|TRBV6-5|.
CASSYSGGRTEAFF
TGTGCCAGCAGTTACTCTGGGGGGAGGACTGAAGCTTTCTTT
>TRBJ2-7|TRBD1|TRBV3-1/TRBV3-2|.
CASSQILTGGYYEQYF
TGTGCCAGCAGCCAAATCCTAACAGGGGGCTACTACGAGCAGTACTTC
>TRBJ2-1|TRBD2|TRBV6-2/TRBV6-3|.
CASSYSPGLGAGTSSYNEQFF
TGTGCCAGCAGTTACTCCCCTGGTTTAGGAGCGGGGACCAGTTCCTACAATGAGCAGTTCTTC
>TRBJ2-1|TRBD2|TRBV20-1|.
CSASWRGDYNEQFF
TGCAGTGCTAGTTGGCGGGGGGATTACAATGAGCAGTTCTTC